The sequence of this TCR beta chain was determined in a study of CD8 T cells in ankylosing spondylitis. This clonotype was seen many times. The antigen is not known. The germline gene is not matched at one end of the junction; a read error may be the cause. Each TCR beta library was made by quantitative 5'-RACE that incorporated molecular barcodes. Each CDR3 protein is one row after TCRdb ran MiXCR on the 5' RACE reads. The sample includes fewer than 400,000 distinct CDR3 sequences, roughly 8% of them seen just once. Per the germline V gene, CDR1 is SGHTA and CDR2 is FQGTGA. The CDR3 totals 15 residues. Study outcomes and limitations: Clones linked to the disease showed a CD8+ phenotype. They occurred at relatively low frequencies in peripheral blood. Reports of some motif variants in reactive arthritis synovial fluid and blood predate this one. Within ankylosing spondylitis blood, a TCR beta motif made up of roughly eight highly homologous variants appeared to be characteristic. Clones linked to disease were reported to show significant enrichment in matched ankylosing spondylitis synovial fluid.

The sample was blood, either unsorted or a sorted T cell fraction (not recorded which). The sequence came from a male donor with ankylosing spondylitis. The J gene is TRBJ2-1, the V gene TRBV7-3, with TRBD2 as a possible D gene (6 bases). CDR3 protein: CASSSGEGLYSEQFF. CDR3 sequence (DNA): TGTGCCAGCAGCTCCGGGGAAGGACTATACAGTGAGCAGTTCTTC.